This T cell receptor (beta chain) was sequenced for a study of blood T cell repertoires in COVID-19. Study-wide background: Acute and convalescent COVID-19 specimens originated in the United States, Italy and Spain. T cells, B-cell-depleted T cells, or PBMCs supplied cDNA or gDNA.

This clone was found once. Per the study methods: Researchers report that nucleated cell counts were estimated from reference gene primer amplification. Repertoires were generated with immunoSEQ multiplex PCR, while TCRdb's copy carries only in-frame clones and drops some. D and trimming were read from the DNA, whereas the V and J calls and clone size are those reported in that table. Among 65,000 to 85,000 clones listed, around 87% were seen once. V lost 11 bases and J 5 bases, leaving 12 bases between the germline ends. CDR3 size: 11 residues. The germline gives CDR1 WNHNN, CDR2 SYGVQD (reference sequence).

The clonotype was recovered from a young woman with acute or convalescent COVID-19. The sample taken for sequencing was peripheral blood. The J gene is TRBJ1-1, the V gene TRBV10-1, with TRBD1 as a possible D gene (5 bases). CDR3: CAPRGGTEAFF. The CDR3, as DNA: TGCGCCCCCCGGGGGGGGACTGAAGCTTTCTTT.